The clone carrying this T cell receptor beta chain has a handful of counts. The V gene's germline CDR1 is MNHEY and CDR2 SMNVEV (reference sequence). This CDR3 comprises 20 residues. Trimming removed 4 bases from V and 6 bases from J; junction bases left unmatched: 23. This sample is drawn from a study of response to subunit inactivated influenza vaccine. MiXCR, run by TCRdb on the RT-PCR reads, gives a single entry per CDR3 protein. The top ten clones hold over 9.5% of a sample with roughly 460,000 distinct CDR3 sequences, over 9.5% of them seen once. This sample comprised PBMCs from blood, obtained 40 to 50 days after vaccination. This TCR derives from a man in his fifties who received an inactivated influenza vaccine. This sequence joins TRBV27 and TRBJ2-3; 9 nucleotides line up with TRBD2. This chain's CDR3 is CASSSRRGGLARGRTDTQYF. The CDR3 region has the DNA TGTGCCAGCAGTTCACGGCGGGGGGGCCTAGCAAGGGGAAGGACGGATACGCAGTATTTT.